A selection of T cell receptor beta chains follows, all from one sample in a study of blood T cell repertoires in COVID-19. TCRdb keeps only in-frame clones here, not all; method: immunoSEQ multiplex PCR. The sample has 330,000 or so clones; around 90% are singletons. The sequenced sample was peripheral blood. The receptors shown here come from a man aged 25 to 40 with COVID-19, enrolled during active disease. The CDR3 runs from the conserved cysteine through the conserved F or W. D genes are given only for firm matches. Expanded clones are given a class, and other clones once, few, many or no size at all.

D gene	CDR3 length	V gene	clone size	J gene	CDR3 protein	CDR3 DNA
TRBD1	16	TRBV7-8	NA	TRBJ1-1	CASSPSRGQATTEAFF	TGTGCCAGCAGCCCTAGCCGGGGACAGGCAACAACTGAAGCTTTCTTT
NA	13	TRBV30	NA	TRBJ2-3	CAWSGPSTDTQYF	TGTGCCTGGAGTGGGCCAAGCACAGATACGCAGTATTTT
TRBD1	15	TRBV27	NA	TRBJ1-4	CASSLSGTGYEKLFF	TGTGCCAGCAGTTTAAGTGGGACAGGTTATGAAAAACTGTTTTTT
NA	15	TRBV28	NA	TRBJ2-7	CASSPWGDSTYEQYF	TGTGCCAGCAGTCCGTGGGGGGATTCAACCTACGAGCAGTACTTC
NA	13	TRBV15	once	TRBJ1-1	CATSKGMNTEAFF	TGTGCCACCAGCAAGGGGATGAACACTGAAGCTTTCTTT
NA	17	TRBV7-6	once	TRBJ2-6	CASSLGGPYSGANVLTF	TGTGCCAGCAGCTTAGGCGGGCCATACTCTGGGGCCAACGTCCTGACTTTC
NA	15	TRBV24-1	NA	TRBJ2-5	CATSDPSTGQETQYF	TGTGCCACCAGTGATCCAAGCACAGGACAAGAGACCCAGTACTTC
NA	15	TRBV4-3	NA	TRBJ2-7	CASSQDQLALYEQYF	TGCGCCAGCAGCCAAGATCAATTAGCCCTTTACGAGCAGTACTTC
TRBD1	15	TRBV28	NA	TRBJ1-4	CASSTTGFGNEKLFF	TGTGCCAGCAGCACGACAGGGTTCGGTAATGAAAAACTGTTTTTT
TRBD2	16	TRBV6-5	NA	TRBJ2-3	CASSSRLAGLTDTQYF	TGTGCCAGCAGTTCTCGACTAGCGGGTCTAACAGATACGCAGTATTTT
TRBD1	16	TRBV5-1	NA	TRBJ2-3	CASGTDPGTGADTQYF	TGCGCCAGCGGAACCGACCCTGGGACAGGGGCAGATACGCAGTATTTT
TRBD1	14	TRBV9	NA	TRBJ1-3	CASSVGDRGYTIYF	TGTGCCAGCAGCGTAGGGGACAGGGGGTACACCATATATTTT
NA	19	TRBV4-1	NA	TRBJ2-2	CASSQGPLTRDKGIGELFF	TGCGCCAGCAGCCAAGGACCCTTAACCCGGGACAAAGGGATCGGGGAGCTGTTTTTT
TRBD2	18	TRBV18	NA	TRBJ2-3	CASSPPGLAGGSPDTQYF	TGTGCCAGCTCACCACCAGGGCTAGCGGGAGGGAGCCCAGATACGCAGTATTTT
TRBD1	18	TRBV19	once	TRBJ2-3	CASSMRTGGVIGTDTQYF	TGTGCCAGTAGTATGAGGACAGGGGGCGTGATCGGCACAGATACGCAGTATTTT
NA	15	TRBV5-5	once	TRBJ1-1	CASSFLDSWNTEAFF	TGTGCCAGCAGCTTTTTGGACAGCTGGAACACTGAAGCTTTCTTT
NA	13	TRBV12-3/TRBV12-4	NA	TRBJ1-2	CASSLAPGLGYTF	TGTGCCAGCAGTTTAGCGCCAGGATTAGGCTACACCTTC
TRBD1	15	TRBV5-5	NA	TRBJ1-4	CASSLGQGGVEKLFF	TGTGCCAGCAGCTTGGGACAGGGAGGAGTTGAAAAACTGTTTTTT
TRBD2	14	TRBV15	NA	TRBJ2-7	CATSHRTSSYEQYF	TGTGCCACCAGCCACAGGACTAGCTCCTACGAGCAGTACTTC
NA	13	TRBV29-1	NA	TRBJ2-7	CSVAGGSSYEQYF	TGCAGCGTTGCTGGGGGGAGCTCCTACGAGCAGTACTTC
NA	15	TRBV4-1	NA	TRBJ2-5	CASSQVSEGVKTQYF	TGCGCCAGCAGCCAAGTCTCCGAGGGGGTTAAGACCCAGTACTTC
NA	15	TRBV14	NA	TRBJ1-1	CASSQRIQGNTEAFF	TGTGCCAGCAGCCAACGGATACAGGGAAACACTGAAGCTTTCTTT